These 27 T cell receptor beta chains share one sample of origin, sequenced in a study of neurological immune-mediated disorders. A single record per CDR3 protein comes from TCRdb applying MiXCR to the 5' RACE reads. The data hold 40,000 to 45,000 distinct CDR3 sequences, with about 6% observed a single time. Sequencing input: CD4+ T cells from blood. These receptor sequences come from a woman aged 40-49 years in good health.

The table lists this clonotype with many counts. In nucleotides, the CDR3 is TGCAGTGCTAGAGATCGAGGGGGCAAAAACATTCAGTACTTC. This sequence encodes CSARDRGGKNIQYF. The chain has TRBV20-1 and TRBJ2-4; possibly TRBD1 for D (6 bases). The CDR3 extends over 14 amino acids. Trimming took off 0 bases at V and 3 bases at J, with 9 bases between the two ends. Germline values: CDR1 DFQATT, CDR2 SNEGSKA (reference sequence).

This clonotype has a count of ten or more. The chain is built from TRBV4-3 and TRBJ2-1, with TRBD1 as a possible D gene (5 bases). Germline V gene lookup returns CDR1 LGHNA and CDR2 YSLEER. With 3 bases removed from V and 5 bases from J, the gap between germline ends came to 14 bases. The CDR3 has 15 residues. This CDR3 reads CASSHEWQGDNEQFF. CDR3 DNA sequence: TGCGCCAGCAGCCACGAGTGGCAGGGTGACAATGAGCAGTTCTTC.

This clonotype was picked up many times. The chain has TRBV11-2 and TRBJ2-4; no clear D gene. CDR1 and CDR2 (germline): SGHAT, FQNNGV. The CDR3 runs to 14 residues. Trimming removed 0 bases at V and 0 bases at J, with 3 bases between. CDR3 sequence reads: CASSLEVAKNIQYF. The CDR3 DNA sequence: TGTGCCAGCAGCTTAGAGGTAGCCAAAAACATTCAGTACTTC.

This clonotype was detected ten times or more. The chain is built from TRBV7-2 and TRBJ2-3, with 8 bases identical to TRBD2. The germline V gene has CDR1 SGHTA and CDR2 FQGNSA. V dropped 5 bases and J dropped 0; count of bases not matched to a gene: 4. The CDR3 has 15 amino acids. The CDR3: CASSLTSVSTDTQYF. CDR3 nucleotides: TGTGCCAGCAGCCTGACTAGCGTTAGCACAGATACGCAGTATTTT.

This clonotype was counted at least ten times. CDR3 sequence reads: CASSTRDYPRDEQFF. In DNA, the CDR3 is TGTGCCAGCAGTACCCGGGACTACCCCAGGGATGAGCAGTTCTTC. The chain links TRBV28 to TRBJ2-1; TRBD2 matches at 7 bases. The V gene end was trimmed by 5 bases and the J gene end by 8 bases; junction bases not matched to a gene: 12. The germline V gene encodes CDR1 MDHEN and CDR2 SYDVKM. The CDR3 sequence is 15 residues long.

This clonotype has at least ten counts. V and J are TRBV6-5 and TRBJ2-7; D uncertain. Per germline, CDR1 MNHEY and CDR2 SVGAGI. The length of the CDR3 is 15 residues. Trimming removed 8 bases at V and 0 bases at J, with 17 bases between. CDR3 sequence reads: CASAEQPKNSYEQYF. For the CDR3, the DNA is TGTGCCAGCGCTGAACAGCCAAAAAACTCCTACGAGCAGTACTTC.

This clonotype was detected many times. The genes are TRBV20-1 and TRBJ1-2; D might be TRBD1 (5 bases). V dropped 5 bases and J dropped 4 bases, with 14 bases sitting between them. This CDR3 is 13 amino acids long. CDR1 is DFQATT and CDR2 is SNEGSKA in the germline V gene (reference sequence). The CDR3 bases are TGCAGTGCTTCAGCGGGACTCGGCTATGGCTACACCTTC. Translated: CSASAGLGYGYTF.

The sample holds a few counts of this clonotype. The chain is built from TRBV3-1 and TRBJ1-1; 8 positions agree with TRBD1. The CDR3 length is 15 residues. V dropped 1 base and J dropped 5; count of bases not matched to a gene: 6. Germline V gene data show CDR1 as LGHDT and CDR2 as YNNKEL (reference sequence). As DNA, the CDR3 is TGTGCCAGCAGCCAAGGCGCAGGGGGCAGAACTGAAGCTTTCTTT. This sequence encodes CASSQGAGGRTEAFF.

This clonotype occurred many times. This CDR3 is CASSLWEGTEAFF. As DNA, the CDR3 is TGCGCCAGCAGCTTGTGGGAGGGCACTGAAGCTTTCTTT. The chain combines TRBV5-1 with TRBJ1-1, with unresolved D. The germline V and J ends were trimmed by 1 base and 4 bases, with 8 bases remaining between them. This CDR3 region has 13 residues. Germline loops: CDR1 SGHRS, CDR2 YFSETQ.

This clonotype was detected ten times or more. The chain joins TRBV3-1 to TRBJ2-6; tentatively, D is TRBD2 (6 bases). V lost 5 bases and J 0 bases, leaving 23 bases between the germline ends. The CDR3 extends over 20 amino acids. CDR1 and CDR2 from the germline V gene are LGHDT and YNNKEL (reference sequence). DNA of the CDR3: TGTGCCAGCAGCTTGATTTCCGGCGGGGTCCGACCCTCTGGGGCCAACGTCCTGACTTTC. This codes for CASSLISGGVRPSGANVLTF.

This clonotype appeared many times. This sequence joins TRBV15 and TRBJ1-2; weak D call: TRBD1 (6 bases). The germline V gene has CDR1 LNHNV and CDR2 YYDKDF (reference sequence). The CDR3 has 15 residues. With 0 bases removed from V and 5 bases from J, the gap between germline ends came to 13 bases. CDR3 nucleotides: TGTGCCACCAGCAGAGATAGGACAGTAAAATATGGCTACACCTTC. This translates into CATSRDRTVKYGYTF.

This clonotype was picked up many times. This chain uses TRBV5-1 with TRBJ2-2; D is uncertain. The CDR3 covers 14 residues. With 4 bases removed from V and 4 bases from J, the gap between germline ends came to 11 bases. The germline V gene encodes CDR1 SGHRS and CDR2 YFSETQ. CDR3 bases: TGCGCCAGCAGCATAACCCCTGGCACCGGGGAGCTGTTTTTT. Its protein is CASSITPGTGELFF.

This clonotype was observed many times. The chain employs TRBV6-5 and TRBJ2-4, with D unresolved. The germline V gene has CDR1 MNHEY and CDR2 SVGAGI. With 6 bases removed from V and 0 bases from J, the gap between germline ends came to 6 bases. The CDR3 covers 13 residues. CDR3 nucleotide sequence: TGTGCCAGCAGCGACGGAGCCAAAAACATTCAGTACTTC. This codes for CASSDGAKNIQYF.

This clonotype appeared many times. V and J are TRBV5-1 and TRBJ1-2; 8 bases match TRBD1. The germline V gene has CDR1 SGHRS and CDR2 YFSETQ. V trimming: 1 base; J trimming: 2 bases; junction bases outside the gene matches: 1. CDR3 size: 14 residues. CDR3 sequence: CASSLQGANYGYTF. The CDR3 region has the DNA TGCGCCAGCAGCTTGCAGGGGGCGAACTATGGCTACACCTTC. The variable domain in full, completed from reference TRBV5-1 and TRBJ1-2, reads KAGVTQTPRYLIKTRGQQVTLSCSPISGHRSVSWYQQTPGQGLQFLFEYFSETQRNKGNFPGRFSGRQFSNSRSEMNVSTLELGDSALYLCASSLQGANYGYTFGSGTRLTVV.

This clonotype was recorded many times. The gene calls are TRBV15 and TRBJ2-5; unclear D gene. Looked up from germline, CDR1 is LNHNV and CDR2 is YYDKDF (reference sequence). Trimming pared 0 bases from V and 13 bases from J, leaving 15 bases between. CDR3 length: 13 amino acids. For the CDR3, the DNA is TGTGCCACCAGCAGAGATAGAGTGACGACTCTGTACTTC. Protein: CATSRDRVTTLYF. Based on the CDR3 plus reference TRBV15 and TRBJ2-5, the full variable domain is DAMVIQNPRYQVTQFGKPVTLSCSQTLNHNVMYWYQQKSSQAPKLLFHYYDKDFNNEADTPDNFQSRRPNTSFCFLDIRSPGLGDTAMYLCATSRDRVTTLYFGPGTRLLVL.

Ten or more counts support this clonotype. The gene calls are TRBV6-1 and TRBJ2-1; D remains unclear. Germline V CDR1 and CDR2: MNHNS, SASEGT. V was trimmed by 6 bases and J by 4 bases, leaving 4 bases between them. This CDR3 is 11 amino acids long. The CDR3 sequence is CASREYNEQFF. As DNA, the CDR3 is TGTGCCAGCAGGGAGTACAATGAGCAGTTCTTC.

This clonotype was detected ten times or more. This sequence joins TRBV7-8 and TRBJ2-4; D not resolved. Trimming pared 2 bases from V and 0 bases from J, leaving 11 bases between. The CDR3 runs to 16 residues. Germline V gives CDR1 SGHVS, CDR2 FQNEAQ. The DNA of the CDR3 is TGTGCCAGCAGCTTACCGGCGCGCCTAGCCAAAAACATTCAGTACTTC. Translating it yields CASSLPARLAKNIQYF.

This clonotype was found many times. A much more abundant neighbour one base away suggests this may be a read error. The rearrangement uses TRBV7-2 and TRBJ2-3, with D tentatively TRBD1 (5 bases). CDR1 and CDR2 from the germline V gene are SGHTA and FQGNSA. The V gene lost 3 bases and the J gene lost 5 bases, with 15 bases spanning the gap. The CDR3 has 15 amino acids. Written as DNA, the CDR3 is TGTGCCAGCAGCTTCGGAGTGGGGCTGGGAGATACGCAGTATTTT. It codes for CASSFGVGLGDTQYF.

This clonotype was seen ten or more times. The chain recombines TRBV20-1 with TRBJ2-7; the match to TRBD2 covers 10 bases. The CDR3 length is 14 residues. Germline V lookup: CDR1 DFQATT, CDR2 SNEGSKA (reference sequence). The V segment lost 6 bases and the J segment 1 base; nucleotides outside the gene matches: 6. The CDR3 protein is CSAPTSGQSYEQYF. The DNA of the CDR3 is TGCAGTGCACCGACTAGCGGGCAGTCCTACGAGCAGTACTTC.

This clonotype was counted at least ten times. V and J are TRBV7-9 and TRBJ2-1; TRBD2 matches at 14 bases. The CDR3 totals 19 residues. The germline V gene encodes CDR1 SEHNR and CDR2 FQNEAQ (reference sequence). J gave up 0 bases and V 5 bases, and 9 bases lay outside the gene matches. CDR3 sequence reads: CASSPGTSGSKDSYNEQFF. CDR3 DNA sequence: TGTGCCAGCAGCCCCGGGACTAGCGGGAGTAAGGACTCCTACAATGAGCAGTTCTTC.

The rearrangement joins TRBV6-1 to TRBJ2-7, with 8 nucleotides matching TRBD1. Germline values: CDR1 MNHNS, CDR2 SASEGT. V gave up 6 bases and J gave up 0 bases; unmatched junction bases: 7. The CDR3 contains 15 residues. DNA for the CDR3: TGTGCCAGCAGGAGGGGGACAGGCACCTCCTACGAGCAGTACTTC. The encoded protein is CASRRGTGTSYEQYF.

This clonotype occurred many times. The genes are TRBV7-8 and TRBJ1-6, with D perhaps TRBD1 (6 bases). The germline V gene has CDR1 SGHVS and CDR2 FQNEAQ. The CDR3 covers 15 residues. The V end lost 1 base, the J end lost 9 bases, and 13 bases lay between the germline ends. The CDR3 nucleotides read TGTGCCAGCAGCTTAGTCCCGGGGGCAAGTTCACCCCTCCACTTT. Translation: CASSLVPGASSPLHF.

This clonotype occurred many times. CDR3 DNA: TGCGCCAGCTCCCCTCAAGGCCGAGAGACCCAGTACTTC. This sequence encodes CASSPQGRETQYF. This chain uses TRBV5-1 with TRBJ2-5; D is uncertain. There are 13 residues in the CDR3. The V and J ends lost 7 bases and 4 bases respectively, with 14 bases between them. From germline, CDR1 is SGHRS and CDR2 YFSETQ.

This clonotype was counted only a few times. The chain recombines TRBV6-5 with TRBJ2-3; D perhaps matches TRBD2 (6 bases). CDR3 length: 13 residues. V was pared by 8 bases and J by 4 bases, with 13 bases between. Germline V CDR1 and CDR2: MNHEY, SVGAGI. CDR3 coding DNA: TGTGCCAGCGTCGGCAGGGAGGCAGATACGCAGTATTTT. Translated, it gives CASVGREADTQYF.

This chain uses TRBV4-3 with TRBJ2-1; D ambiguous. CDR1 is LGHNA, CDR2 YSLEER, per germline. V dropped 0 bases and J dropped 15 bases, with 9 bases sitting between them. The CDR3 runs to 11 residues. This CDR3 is CASSQEGYVFF. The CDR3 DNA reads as TGCGCCAGCAGCCAAGAGGGTTACGTGTTCTTC.

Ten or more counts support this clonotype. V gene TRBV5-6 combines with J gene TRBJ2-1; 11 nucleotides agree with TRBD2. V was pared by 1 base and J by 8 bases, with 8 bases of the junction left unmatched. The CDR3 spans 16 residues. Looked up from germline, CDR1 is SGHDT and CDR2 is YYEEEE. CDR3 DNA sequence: TGTGCCAGCAGCTTGTGGGGCCTAGCGGGAGGTGATGAGCAGTTCTTC. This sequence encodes CASSLWGLAGGDEQFF. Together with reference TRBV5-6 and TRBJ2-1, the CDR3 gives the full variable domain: DAGVTQSPTHLIKTRGQQVTLRCSPKSGHDTVSWYQQALGQGPQFIFQYYEEEERQRGNFPDRFSGHQFPNYSSELNVNALLLGDSALYLCASSLWGLAGGDEQFFGPGTRLTVL.

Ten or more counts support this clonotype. The CDR3, as DNA: TGTGCCATCAGTTCAGGGGGCTCTGGCTATGGCTACACCTTC. Encoded protein: CAISSGGSGYGYTF. The gene calls are TRBV10-3 and TRBJ1-2; 8 bases map to TRBD1. The J segment lost 4 bases and the V segment lost 5 bases, leaving 6 bases of the junction unmatched. CDR3 length: 14 amino acids. Germline CDR1 is ENHRY and CDR2 is SYGVKD.